Presented here are 19 T cell receptor beta chains from one specimen sequenced in a study of T cells after yellow fever vaccination. One entry per CDR3 protein results from TCRdb running MiXCR on the 5' RACE reads. The sample includes fewer than 350,000 distinct CDR3 sequences, 3.5% to 4.5% of them seen just once. The sequencing here drew on PBMCs, taken 15 days after the yellow fever booster vaccination. All receptors derive from a man younger than 35 who received the YFV17D yellow fever vaccine.

This clonotype was recorded at least ten times. The chain recombines TRBV20-1 with TRBJ2-5; perhaps TRBD1 as D (6 bases). Per the germline V gene, CDR1 is DFQATT and CDR2 is SNEGSKA (reference sequence). Trimming stripped 6 bases from V and 7 bases from J, with 15 bases between. The CDR3 loop spans 12 amino acids. CDR3 coding DNA: TGCAGTGCCTTACAGGGTTCTGCGACCCAGTACTTC. This sequence encodes CSALQGSATQYF.

This clonotype has ten or more counts. The CDR3 DNA is TGTGCCAGCAGCCGCAGGTCCCCCTTCAACAATGAGCAGTTCTTC. Translating gives CASSRRSPFNNEQFF. The chain employs TRBV7-9 and TRBJ2-1; D gene uncertain. This CDR3 spans 15 amino acids. Germline V gene sequence: CDR1 SEHNR, CDR2 FQNEAQ (reference sequence). The V gene lost 5 bases and the J gene lost 5 bases, with 16 bases spanning the gap.

This clonotype was observed a handful of times. The chain recombines TRBV5-1 with TRBJ2-2; 9 bases fit TRBD1. CDR1 and CDR2 (germline): SGHRS, YFSETQ. With V trimmed by 5 bases and J by 0 bases, 8 bases remained unmatched. This CDR3 has 17 amino acids. As DNA, the CDR3 is TGCGCCAGCAGAGAGGACAGGGGCAGAACGAACACCGGGGAGCTGTTTTTT. Translating gives CASREDRGRTNTGELFF.

There are a few counts of this clonotype. The chain has TRBV4-1 and TRBJ2-2; D unclear. Trimming took 6 bases from V and 0 from J, leaving 8 bases between them. The CDR3 has 14 amino acids. Germline V gene data show CDR1 as MGHRA and CDR2 as YSYEKL. CDR3 nucleotides: TGCGCCAGCAGTACCGGGCCGAACACCGGGGAGCTGTTTTTT. This sequence encodes CASSTGPNTGELFF.

The sample holds a few counts of this clonotype. The chain combines TRBV11-2 with TRBJ2-7; no definite D call. Looked up from germline, CDR1 is SGHAT and CDR2 is FQNNGV. Trimming took off 1 base at V and 5 bases at J, with 15 bases between the two ends. This CDR3 has 15 residues. CDR3 protein: CASSLVPWNSHEQYF. The CDR3 coding sequence is TGTGCCAGCAGCTTAGTCCCCTGGAATTCCCACGAGCAGTACTTC.

The chain recombines TRBV29-1 with TRBJ2-3; TRBD1 aligns across 7 bases. This CDR3 has 13 amino acids. Germline V gives CDR1 SQVTM, CDR2 ANQGSEA. Unmatched junction bases numbered 3, after V lost 3 bases and J lost 3 bases. The CDR3 protein is CSVDAGGTDTQYF. The CDR3 bases are TGCAGCGTTGACGCAGGGGGTACAGATACGCAGTATTTT.

This clonotype showed up many times. The V gene is TRBV6-2 or TRBV6-3, the J gene TRBJ1-5; TRBD1 is a possible D gene (5 bases). The ends were cut back, 3 bases at V and 0 bases at J, with 12 bases in the middle. The length of the CDR3 is 16 residues. In germline, CDR1 is MNHEY, CDR2 SVGEGT. CDR3 in amino acids: CASSYSGQYSNQPQHF. In DNA form, the CDR3 reads TGTGCCAGCAGTTATTCAGGGCAATATAGCAATCAGCCCCAGCATTTT.

The CDR3 spells CASSPRDFRAYEQYF. CDR3 DNA sequence: TGTGCCAGCAGCCCACGGGACTTCAGGGCTTACGAGCAGTACTTC. This chain connects TRBV11-2 to TRBJ2-7, with D possibly being TRBD2 (6 bases). Germline-derived CDR1 and CDR2 are SGHAT and FQNNGV. The CDR3 length is 15 residues. V lost 5 bases and J lost 4, with 18 bases in between.

This clonotype came up a few times. V usage is TRBV7-2 and J usage is TRBJ1-6, with unresolved D. CDR1 is SGHTA, CDR2 FQGNSA, per germline. V shed 5 bases and J shed 7 bases, with 12 bases lying between them. This CDR3 is 14 amino acids long. The CDR3 region has the DNA TGTGCCAGCAGCATAGTGGAGGCGAATTCACCCCTCCACTTT. The encoded protein is CASSIVEANSPLHF. Looking up the rest from reference TRBV7-2 and TRBJ1-6 gives the full variable domain: GAGVSQSPSNKVTEKGKDVELRCDPISGHTALYWYRQSLGQGLEFLIYFQGNSAPDKSGLPSDRFSAERTGGSVSTLTIQRTQQEDSAVYLCASSIVEANSPLHFGNGTRLTVT.

At least ten counts were recorded for this clonotype. V usage is TRBV5-6 and J usage is TRBJ1-6; D not certain. This CDR3 spans 15 amino acids. The V and J ends lost 0 bases and 3 bases respectively, with 7 bases between them. CDR1 and CDR2 from the germline V gene are SGHDT and YYEEEE. For the CDR3, the DNA is TGTGCCAGCAGCTTGGACGGGTTCTATAATTCACCCCTCCACTTT. It encodes CASSLDGFYNSPLHF. The complete variable domain, with remaining parts taken from reference TRBV5-6 and TRBJ1-6, reads DAGVTQSPTHLIKTRGQQVTLRCSPKSGHDTVSWYQQALGQGPQFIFQYYEEEERQRGNFPDRFSGHQFPNYSSELNVNALLLGDSALYLCASSLDGFYNSPLHFGNGTRLTVT.

This clonotype was observed at least ten times. The chain is built from TRBV5-6 and TRBJ2-7, with D uncertain. CDR1 and CDR2 from the germline V gene are SGHDT and YYEEEE. Trimming removed 4 bases from V and 0 bases from J, with 20 bases in between. The CDR3 sequence is 17 residues long. The CDR3 loop is CASSPISTRMSSYEQYV. The CDR3 DNA sequence: TGTGCCAGCAGCCCCATCTCGACGCGTATGAGCTCCTACGAGCAGTACGTC.

The table lists this clonotype with a few counts. The chain is built from TRBV3-1 and TRBJ2-1, with 12 bases lining up with TRBD2. V lost 5 bases to trimming and J lost 8 bases; unmatched junction nucleotides: 7. The CDR3 length is 15 residues. CDR1 is LGHDT, CDR2 YNNKEL, per germline (reference sequence). CDR3 sequence (DNA): TGTGCCAGCAGCACCCGACTAGCGGGGGTGGATGAGCAGTTCTTC. Protein product: CASSTRLAGVDEQFF.

The table lists this clonotype with a few counts. This rearrangement joins TRBV7-9 to TRBJ2-7; D uncertain. CDR3 size: 14 residues. CDR1 is SEHNR and CDR2 is FQNEAQ in the germline V gene (reference sequence). The germline V and J ends were trimmed by 4 bases and 7 bases, with 17 bases remaining between them. CDR3 sequence reads: CASSYPTPYTEQYF. CDR3 DNA sequence: TGTGCCAGCAGCTACCCTACGCCGTACACTGAGCAGTACTTC.

This clonotype was observed at least ten times. CDR3 DNA: TGTGCCAGCAGGGCGGCGGGGAAGGTTGAAAAACTGTTTTTT. Translating it yields CASRAAGKVEKLFF. The V call is TRBV12-3 or TRBV12-4, the J call TRBJ1-4; D is undetermined. Deletions cut 6 bases from V and 7 bases from J, with 15 bases between. The CDR3 totals 14 residues.

In its sample, this clonotype was seen many times. A much larger clone differs by one base, so this may be a read error. The chain links TRBV6-1 to TRBJ2-2; D unclear. V gave up 0 bases and J gave up 3 bases, with 2 bases separating them. The germline V gene has CDR1 MNHNS and CDR2 SASEGT. The CDR3 consists of 13 residues. The CDR3 sequence is CASSEADTGELFF. The CDR3 coding sequence is TGTGCCAGCAGTGAAGCGGACACCGGGGAGCTGTTTTTT.

This clonotype was counted a few times. The V gene is TRBV7-9, the J gene TRBJ2-5; the D is unclear. The CDR3 is 12 residues long. Germline CDR1 and CDR2: SEHNR and FQNEAQ (reference sequence). The V and J ends lost 4 bases and 4 bases respectively, with 7 bases between them. As DNA, the CDR3 is TGTGCCAGCAGCTCCGCCTCAGAGACCCAGTACTTC. Residues: CASSSASETQYF.

This clonotype was seen many times. The chain has TRBV7-9 and TRBJ2-7; 7 positions agree with TRBD2. CDR3 length equals 13 residues. Trimming removed 8 bases from V and 4 bases from J; junction bases left unmatched: 8. Per the germline V gene, CDR1 is SEHNR and CDR2 is FQNEAQ (reference sequence). The CDR3 loop is CASRALAEYEQYF. CDR3 sequence (DNA): TGTGCCAGCCGGGCGCTAGCGGAGTACGAGCAGTACTTC.

This clonotype was detected only a few times. CDR3 sequence: CATSDSTTAANEKLFF. As DNA, the CDR3 is TGTGCCACCAGTGATTCGACGACAGCCGCTAATGAAAAACTGTTTTTT. V gene TRBV24-1 combines with J gene TRBJ1-4, with D maybe TRBD1 (5 bases). Looked up from germline, CDR1 is KGHDR and CDR2 is SFDVKD. The CDR3 loop spans 16 amino acids. Trimming left V 2 bases short and J 3 bases short, with 12 bases between.

This clonotype was detected many times. This chain links TRBV18 with TRBJ2-1; 7 nucleotides align to TRBD2. Germline V gives CDR1 KGHSH, CDR2 LQKENI. The CDR3 is 13 residues long. V was pared by 8 bases and J by 5 bases, with 6 bases of the junction left unmatched. CDR3 sequence reads: CASGASGNNEQFF. CDR3 in DNA: TGTGCCAGCGGGGCTAGCGGCAACAATGAGCAGTTCTTC.